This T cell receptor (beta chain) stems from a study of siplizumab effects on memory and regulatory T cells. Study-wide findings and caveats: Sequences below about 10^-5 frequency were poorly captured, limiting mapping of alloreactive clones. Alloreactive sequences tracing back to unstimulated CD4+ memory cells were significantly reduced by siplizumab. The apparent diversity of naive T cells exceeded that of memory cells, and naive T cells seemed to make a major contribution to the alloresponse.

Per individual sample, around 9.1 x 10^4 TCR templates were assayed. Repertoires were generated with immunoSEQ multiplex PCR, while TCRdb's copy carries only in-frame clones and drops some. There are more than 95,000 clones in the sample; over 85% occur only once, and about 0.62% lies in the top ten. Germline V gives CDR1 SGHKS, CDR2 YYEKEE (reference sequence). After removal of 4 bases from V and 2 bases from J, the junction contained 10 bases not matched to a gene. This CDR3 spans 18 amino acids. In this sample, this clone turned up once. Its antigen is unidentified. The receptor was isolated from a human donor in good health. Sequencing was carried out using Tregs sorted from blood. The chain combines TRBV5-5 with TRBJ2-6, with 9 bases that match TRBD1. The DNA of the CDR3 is TGTGCCAGCAGCCCATACAACAGGGGGCACGCTGGGGCCAACGTCCTGACTTTC. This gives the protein CASSPYNRGHAGANVLTF.